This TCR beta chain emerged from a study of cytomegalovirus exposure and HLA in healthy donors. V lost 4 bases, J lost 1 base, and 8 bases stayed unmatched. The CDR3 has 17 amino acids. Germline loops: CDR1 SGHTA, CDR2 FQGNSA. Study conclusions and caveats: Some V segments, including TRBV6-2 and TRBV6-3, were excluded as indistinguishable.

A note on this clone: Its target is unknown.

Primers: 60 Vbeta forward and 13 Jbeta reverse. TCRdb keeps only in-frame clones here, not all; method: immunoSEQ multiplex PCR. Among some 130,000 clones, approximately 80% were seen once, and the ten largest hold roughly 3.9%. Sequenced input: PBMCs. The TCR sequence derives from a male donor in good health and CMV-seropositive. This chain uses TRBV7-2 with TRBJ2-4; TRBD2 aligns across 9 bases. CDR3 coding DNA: TGTGCCAGCAGCTCTAGCGGGACATCTCTGGCCAAAAACATTCAGTACTTC. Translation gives CASSSSGTSLAKNIQYF.